The rows below give T cell receptor beta chains drawn from one sample of a study of blood T cells in healthy people across ages. TCRdb used MiXCR to reprocess the 5' RACE reads, holding one entry per CDR3 protein. Among hundreds of thousands of distinct CDR3 sequences listed, 58% were seen once. Sequencing input: blood. All receptors derive from a man in his sixties in good health. CDR3s include the opening cysteine and the closing phenylalanine or tryptophan. A D gene is named only where the DNA matches it firmly. Rows may omit the clone size; those that give it use once, few, many or a size class.

>NA|many|TRBV27|TRBJ2-6
TGTGCCAGCAGTTCCCCTGGGGCCAACGTCCTGACTTTC
CASSSPGANVLTF
>NA|NA|TRBV27|TRBJ1-5
TGTGCCAGCAAAAAGCAAGGGACACATAGCAATCAGCCCCAGCATTTT
CASKKQGTHSNQPQHF
>TRBD2|few|TRBV6-1|TRBJ2-2
TGTGCCAGCAGTCCTGGACTAGCGGGAGCTTACACCGGGGAGCTGTTTTTT
CASSPGLAGAYTGELFF
>NA|once|TRBV20-1|TRBJ2-3
TGCAGTACTAGAGGCACGTCCGGGCGAGTAGCTCCTGATACGCAGTATTTT
CSTRGTSGRVAPDTQYF
>NA|NA|TRBV20-1|TRBJ2-3
TGCAGTGCTTTGGGGGTAGTTTTGTCAGATACGCAGTATTTT
CSALGVVLSDTQYF
>TRBD1|NA|TRBV5-1|TRBJ2-7
TGCGCCAGCAGCGCCCCGGGACAGGACTCCTACGAGCAGTACTTC
CASSAPGQDSYEQYF
>NA|NA|TRBV3-1|TRBJ2-7
TGTGCCAGCAGCCCTCGTCCAGGTCGGTCCTACGAGCAGTACTTC
CASSPRPGRSYEQYF
>NA|NA|TRBV10-3|TRBJ1-2
TGTGCCATCAGGGAGGGGGAGTATGGCTACACCTTC
CAIREGEYGYTF
>TRBD2|NA|TRBV20-1|TRBJ2-3
TGCAGTGCTAGCTTAGCGGGGGGGCTAACAGATACGCAGTATTTT
CSASLAGGLTDTQYF
>TRBD1|NA|TRBV7-2|TRBJ2-2
TGTGCCTGCAGCAGGGGACCGACAGGGCCCGGGGAGCTGTTTTTT
CACSRGPTGPGELFF
>NA|NA|TRBV20-1|TRBJ2-5
TGCAGTGCTAGCGGGGAGGGGGCGAAGACCCAGTACTTC
CSASGEGAKTQYF
>NA|NA|TRBV3-1|TRBJ1-2
TGTGCCAGCAGCCAAGATACAACCGAACGGGGCTACACCTTC
CASSQDTTERGYTF
>NA|once|TRBV12-3/TRBV12-4|TRBJ2-7
TGTACCAGCAGTCCGACAGGGAGGGTTGGCGAGCAGTACTTC
CTSSPTGRVGEQYF
>TRBD2|NA|TRBV14|TRBJ2-3
TGTGCCAGCAGCCGATGGGAGGGAGATACGCAGTATTTT
CASSRWEGDTQYF
>NA|few|TRBV27|TRBJ2-1
TGTGCCAGCAGAGCCTTAGGTTACAATGAGCAGTTCTTC
CASRALGYNEQFF
>NA|NA|TRBV20-1|TRBJ2-7
TGCAGTGCTAGCGGACGGAGAAGTTACGAGCAGTACTTC
CSASGRRSYEQYF
>TRBD1|NA|TRBV7-6|TRBJ2-7
TGTGCCAGCAGCCCCCAAGGGACAGGGAGCTTCTACGAGCAGTACTTC
CASSPQGTGSFYEQYF
>NA|NA|TRBV6-1|TRBJ2-7
TGTGCCAGCGAGGTTAGACCACAGGACGAGCAGTACTTC
CASEVRPQDEQYF
>NA|NA|TRBV6-1|TRBJ2-7
TGTGCCAGCAGTGAAGGGAGTCGGGAGCAGTACTTC
CASSEGSREQYF
>NA|NA|TRBV12-3/TRBV12-4|TRBJ2-7
TGTGCCAGCAGTCCGGAGGCAGGACGTTACGAGCAGTACTTC
CASSPEAGRYEQYF
>NA|NA|TRBV25-1|TRBJ2-5
TGTGCCAGCACTCAATCAGTGGACATCAAATGGAGGGAAGAGACCCAGTACTTC
CASTQSVDIKWREETQYF
>NA|NA|TRBV6-6|TRBJ2-5
TGTGCCAGCAGTTTCCCGGGGGGCCCCCAAGAGACCCAGTACTTC
CASSFPGGPQETQYF
>NA|NA|TRBV20-1|TRBJ2-3
TGCAGTGCTACCATTGGAGGGCCCACAGATACGCAGTATTTT
CSATIGGPTDTQYF
>TRBD2|NA|TRBV7-2|TRBJ2-5
TGTGCCAGCAGCTTATTACTAGCGGGGGTGACCGGGGGGTACTTC
CASSLLLAGVTGGYF
>NA|NA|TRBV7-9|TRBJ2-7
TGTGCCAGCAGCTTAGGTAGATCCGAGCAGTACTTC
CASSLGRSEQYF
>NA|NA|TRBV3-1|TRBJ1-1
TGTGCCAGCAGCCAAGGGGCCGACACTGAAGCTTTCTTT
CASSQGADTEAFF
>TRBD1|NA|TRBV24-1|TRBJ2-1
TGTGCCACCAGTAGGACAGGGGCGTTGATGGGGCAGTTCTTC
CATSRTGALMGQFF
>NA|NA|TRBV11-2|TRBJ2-5
TGTGCCAGCAGCTCAACCCGGGACTTACAAGAGACCCAGTACTTC
CASSSTRDLQETQYF
>NA|NA|TRBV4-3|TRBJ1-2
TGCGCCAGCAGCCAAGATCTGGGTCCCACGGCATATGGCTACACCTTC
CASSQDLGPTAYGYTF
>NA|few|TRBV6-6|TRBJ2-5
TGTGCCAGCAGCTCGCCAGGGGATCGGAAGACCCAGTACTTC
CASSSPGDRKTQYF
>TRBD1|NA|TRBV12-3/TRBV12-4|TRBJ1-1
TGTGCCAGCAGTCACGACAGGGATACCACTGAAGCTTTCTTT
CASSHDRDTTEAFF
>TRBD1|NA|TRBV3-1|TRBJ1-4
TGTGCCAGCAGCCAGGCTCCGGGACAGGCGGCAACTAATGAAAAACTGTTTTTT
CASSQAPGQAATNEKLFF